The 20 T cell receptor beta chains listed next were all sequenced from one sample in a study of siplizumab effects on memory and regulatory T cells. The mixed lymphocyte reaction cells underwent coculture at 37°C for five to six days. The repertoire was sequenced with immunoSEQ multiplex PCR; TCRdb's copy has only in-frame clones and lacks some. The table includes more than 13,000 clones, over 40% detected once. The antigens of these receptors remain unknown. Sequenced: CFSE-low (dividing) CD4+ T cells sorted from an allogeneic mixed lymphocyte reaction. These receptors were collected from a human donor in good health; the cells came from an allogeneic mixed lymphocyte reaction. Some clones in this sample may be carry-over from other donors' samples.

The CDR3 DNA reads as TGTGCCAGCAGTGAAGTCTCCACCCAGTACTTC. It codes for CASSEVSTQYF. The J gene is TRBJ2-7, the V gene TRBV2; no definite D call. Germline lookup yields CDR1 SNHLY and CDR2 FYNNEI. The V and J ends lost 1 base and 10 bases respectively, with 8 bases between them. The CDR3 extends over 11 amino acids.

The chain has TRBV6-4 and TRBJ1-2, with D possibly TRBD1 on 5 matching bases. The germline V and J ends were trimmed by 3 bases and 4 bases, with 18 bases remaining between them. The CDR3 has 16 residues. Per the germline V gene, CDR1 is MRHNA and CDR2 is SNTAGT. The CDR3 DNA sequence: TGTGCCAGCAGTGAGGGGCTTCTCGTTTATGGCTATGGCTACACCTTC. It yields the protein CASSEGLLVYGYGYTF.

The chain has TRBV19 and TRBJ2-5, with TRBD2 as a possible D gene (6 bases). The germline gives CDR1 LNHDA, CDR2 SQIVND (reference sequence). V was shortened by 3 bases and J by 5 bases, with 10 bases between the two germline ends. The CDR3 totals 13 residues. This chain's CDR3 is CASSIYAGETQYF. The CDR3 nucleotides are TGTGCCAGTAGTATTTACGCGGGGGAGACCCAGTACTTC. The full variable domain, in which reference TRBV19 and TRBJ2-5 provide the parts outside the CDR3, is DGGITQSPKYLFRKEGQNVTLSCEQNLNHDAMYWYRQDPGQGLRLIYYSQIVNDFQKGDIAEGYSVSREKKESFPLTVTSAQKNPTAFYLCASSIYAGETQYFGPGTRLLVL.

This clone was observed once. CDR3 bases: TGTGCCGGACCTGCGGGGGGTTGTGGAGAGACCCAGTACTTC. It translates to CAGPAGGCGETQYF. The V gene is TRBV27, the J gene TRBJ2-5; 8 nucleotides agree with TRBD2. CDR1 MNHEY and CDR2 SMNVEV come from the germline V gene (reference sequence). Trimming removed 11 bases from V and 4 bases from J; junction bases left unmatched: 12. The CDR3 is made up of 14 amino acids.

In DNA form, the CDR3 reads TGTGCTAGTGGACAAGACAGGTCCTGGCCGTACGAGCAGTACTTC. Translation: CASGQDRSWPYEQYF. This sequence joins TRBV12-5 and TRBJ2-7; TRBD1 is a possible D gene (6 bases). Germline CDR1 LGHNT, CDR2 FRNRAP. Trimming took off 6 bases at V and 4 bases at J, with 19 bases between the two ends. This CDR3 comprises 15 residues.

The rearrangement joins TRBV5-4 to TRBJ2-2; the match to TRBD2 covers 9 bases. J gave up 7 bases and V 9 bases, and 13 bases lay outside the gene matches. The CDR3 loop spans 15 amino acids. Per germline, CDR1 SGHNT and CDR2 YYREEE (reference sequence). This chain's CDR3 is CATFPRSGRNGELFF. The DNA of the CDR3 is TGTGCCACGTTCCCGAGAAGCGGGAGGAACGGGGAGCTGTTTTTT.

Regarding this clone: A read error may produce the germline difference seen at one junction end. The chain joins TRBV28 to TRBJ1-4; tentatively, D is TRBD1 (6 bases). This CDR3 has 14 residues. The germline V gene has CDR1 MDHEN and CDR2 SYDVKM. CDR3 DNA sequence: TGTGCCAGCAGTTACGGGACAACGAATGAAAAACTGTTTTTT. It translates to CASSYGTTNEKLFF. The variable domain in full, completed from reference TRBV28 and TRBJ1-4, reads DVKVTQSSRYLVKRTGEKVFLECVQDMDHENMFWYRQDPGLGLRLIYFSYDVKMKEKGDIPEGYSVSREKKERFSLILESASTNQTSMYLCASSYGTTNEKLFFGSGTQLSVL.

This clone appeared a few times. The chain links TRBV19 to TRBJ2-1, with 14 bases matching TRBD2. The length of the CDR3 is 17 residues. V dropped 5 bases and J dropped 4; count of bases not matched to a gene: 7. Germline values: CDR1 LNHDA, CDR2 SQIVND (reference sequence). The CDR3 protein is CASSPRTSGRRYNEQFF. CDR3 in DNA: TGTGCCAGTAGTCCCAGGACTAGCGGGAGGAGGTACAATGAGCAGTTCTTC.

Turning to this clone: A read error may be the cause here, since a much bigger clone is one base away. V and J are TRBV7-3 and TRBJ2-5; no firm D call. Germline V gives CDR1 SGHTA, CDR2 FQGTGA. This CDR3 is 12 amino acids long. The CDR3 reads CASNLTGETQYF. The CDR3 DNA reads TGTGCCAGCAACTTAACGGGAGAGACCCAGTACTTC. The variable domain in full, with the rest retrieved from reference TRBV7-3 and TRBJ2-5, is GAGVSQTPSNKVTEKGKYVELRCDPISGHTALYWYRQSLGQGPEFLIYFQGTGAADDSGLPNDRFFAVRPEGSVSTLKIQRTERGDSAVYLCASNLTGETQYFGPGTRLLVL.

This clone has just one count. The CDR3 ends on some other residue instead of the conserved phenylalanine or tryptophan, so this is likely a read error. For the CDR3, the DNA is TGTGCCAGTAGTCGGACGGTGTTGTACTATGGCTACACCCTC. Translating gives CASSRTVLYYGYTL. V gene TRBV19 combines with J gene TRBJ1-2; no definite D call. Looked up from germline, CDR1 is LNHDA and CDR2 is SQIVND (reference sequence). Trimming stripped 5 bases from V and 3 bases from J, with 13 bases between. The CDR3 runs to 14 residues.

The chain is built from TRBV11-2 and TRBJ1-6; D is uncertain. The germline V gene has CDR1 SGHAT and CDR2 FQNNGV. Trimming took 5 bases from V and 8 from J, leaving 7 bases between them. The length of the CDR3 is 12 residues. This CDR3 reads CASSLGYSPLHF. CDR3 bases: TGTGCCAGCAGCCTAGGATATTCACCCCTCCACTTT. The variable domain in full, with the rest retrieved from reference TRBV11-2 and TRBJ1-6, is EAGVAQSPRYKIIEKRQSVAFWCNPISGHATLYWYQQILGQGPKLLIQFQNNGVVDDSQLPKDRFSAERLKGVDSTLKIQPAKLEDSAVYLCASSLGYSPLHFGNGTRLTVT.

In the case of this clone: The conserved phenylalanine or tryptophan normally closing the CDR3 is absent here, so this likely arose from a read error. The chain has TRBV4-2 and TRBJ2-2; 10 bases align to TRBD2. V dropped 0 bases and J dropped 0; count of bases not matched to a gene: 7. This CDR3 contains 19 residues. Germline V gives CDR1 LGHNA, CDR2 YNFKEQ. This chain's CDR3 is CASSQDPSTSGSNTGELFL. The CDR3 DNA reads as TGTGCCAGCAGCCAAGATCCCTCGACTAGCGGGTCGAACACCGGGGAGCTGTTTCTT.

This clone was counted only a few times. This sequence joins TRBV2 and TRBJ1-2, with TRBD1 identical over 7 bases. J lost 4 bases, V lost 5 bases, and 10 bases had no gene match. Germline V gives CDR1 SNHLY, CDR2 FYNNEI. The CDR3 has 15 amino acids. The CDR3 DNA is TGTGCCAGCAGTTCCGGGACAGCCCGTCGCTATGGCTACACCTTC. Its protein product is CASSSGTARRYGYTF.

The V gene is TRBV19, the J gene TRBJ2-1; possibly TRBD1 for D (5 bases). The CDR3 has 14 residues. CDR1 and CDR2 from the germline V gene are LNHDA and SQIVND (reference sequence). V was shortened by 3 bases and J by 3 bases, with 9 bases between the two germline ends. The CDR3 DNA follows: TGTGCCAGTAGTATTCGTCAGGGCTACAATGAGCAGTTCTTC. The encoded protein is CASSIRQGYNEQFF.

In DNA form, the CDR3 reads TGTGCCAGCAAAGGACTAGCGGGAGGGCCTAGCGAGCAGTACTTC. It specifies CASKGLAGGPSEQYF. This sequence joins TRBV6-5 and TRBJ2-7; 15 bases map to TRBD2. V lost 7 bases, J lost 6 bases, and 7 bases stayed unmatched. The CDR3 contains 15 residues. The germline CDR1 and CDR2 sequences are MNHEY and SVGAGI.

With respect to this clone: Germline and junction disagree at one end, which may indicate a read error. This chain connects TRBV6-5 to TRBJ1-2; D uncertain. Per the germline V gene, CDR1 is MNHEY and CDR2 is SVGAGI. The CDR3 has 13 amino acids. The CDR3 region is CAISEDGNYGYTF. CDR3 bases: TGTGCCATCAGTGAGGACGGTAACTATGGCTACACCTTC.

This chain connects TRBV7-2 to TRBJ2-5; D not resolved. Trimming removed 2 bases at V and 5 bases at J, with 9 bases between. The germline gives CDR1 SGHTA, CDR2 FQGNSA. This CDR3 contains 13 residues. For the CDR3, the DNA is TGTGCCAGCAGCTTAACAACCACGGAGACCCAGTACTTC. Translated: CASSLTTTETQYF.

The chain is built from TRBV7-9 and TRBJ2-5, with D tentatively TRBD2 (5 bases). CDR1 and CDR2 from the germline V gene are SEHNR and FQNEAQ (reference sequence). The CDR3 length is 13 residues. V was trimmed by 5 bases and J by 11 bases, leaving 18 bases between them. The CDR3: CASSDPPVEEQYF. The CDR3 DNA is TGTGCCAGCAGCGATCCTCCTGTGGAGGAGCAGTACTTC.

This sequence joins TRBV29-1 and TRBJ2-3, with TRBD1 identical over 10 bases. This CDR3 is built from 12 residues. The V gene end was trimmed by 5 bases and the J gene end by 10 bases; junction bases not matched to a gene: 6. The germline V gene has CDR1 SQVTM and CDR2 ANQGSEA. The CDR3 DNA reads as TGCAGCGTTCACCCGGGACAGGGGTCGCAGTATTTT. Amino acid sequence: CSVHPGQGSQYF.

The V gene is TRBV12-5, the J gene TRBJ2-7; TRBD2 matches at 7 bases. Germline-derived CDR1 and CDR2 are LGHNT and FRNRAP. The CDR3 has 15 residues. J was trimmed by 4 bases and V by 8 bases; bases with no gene match: 14. The CDR3 spells CASSRALAGVYEQYF. CDR3 DNA sequence: TGTGCTAGTTCCAGGGCGTTGGCGGGAGTGTACGAGCAGTACTTC.